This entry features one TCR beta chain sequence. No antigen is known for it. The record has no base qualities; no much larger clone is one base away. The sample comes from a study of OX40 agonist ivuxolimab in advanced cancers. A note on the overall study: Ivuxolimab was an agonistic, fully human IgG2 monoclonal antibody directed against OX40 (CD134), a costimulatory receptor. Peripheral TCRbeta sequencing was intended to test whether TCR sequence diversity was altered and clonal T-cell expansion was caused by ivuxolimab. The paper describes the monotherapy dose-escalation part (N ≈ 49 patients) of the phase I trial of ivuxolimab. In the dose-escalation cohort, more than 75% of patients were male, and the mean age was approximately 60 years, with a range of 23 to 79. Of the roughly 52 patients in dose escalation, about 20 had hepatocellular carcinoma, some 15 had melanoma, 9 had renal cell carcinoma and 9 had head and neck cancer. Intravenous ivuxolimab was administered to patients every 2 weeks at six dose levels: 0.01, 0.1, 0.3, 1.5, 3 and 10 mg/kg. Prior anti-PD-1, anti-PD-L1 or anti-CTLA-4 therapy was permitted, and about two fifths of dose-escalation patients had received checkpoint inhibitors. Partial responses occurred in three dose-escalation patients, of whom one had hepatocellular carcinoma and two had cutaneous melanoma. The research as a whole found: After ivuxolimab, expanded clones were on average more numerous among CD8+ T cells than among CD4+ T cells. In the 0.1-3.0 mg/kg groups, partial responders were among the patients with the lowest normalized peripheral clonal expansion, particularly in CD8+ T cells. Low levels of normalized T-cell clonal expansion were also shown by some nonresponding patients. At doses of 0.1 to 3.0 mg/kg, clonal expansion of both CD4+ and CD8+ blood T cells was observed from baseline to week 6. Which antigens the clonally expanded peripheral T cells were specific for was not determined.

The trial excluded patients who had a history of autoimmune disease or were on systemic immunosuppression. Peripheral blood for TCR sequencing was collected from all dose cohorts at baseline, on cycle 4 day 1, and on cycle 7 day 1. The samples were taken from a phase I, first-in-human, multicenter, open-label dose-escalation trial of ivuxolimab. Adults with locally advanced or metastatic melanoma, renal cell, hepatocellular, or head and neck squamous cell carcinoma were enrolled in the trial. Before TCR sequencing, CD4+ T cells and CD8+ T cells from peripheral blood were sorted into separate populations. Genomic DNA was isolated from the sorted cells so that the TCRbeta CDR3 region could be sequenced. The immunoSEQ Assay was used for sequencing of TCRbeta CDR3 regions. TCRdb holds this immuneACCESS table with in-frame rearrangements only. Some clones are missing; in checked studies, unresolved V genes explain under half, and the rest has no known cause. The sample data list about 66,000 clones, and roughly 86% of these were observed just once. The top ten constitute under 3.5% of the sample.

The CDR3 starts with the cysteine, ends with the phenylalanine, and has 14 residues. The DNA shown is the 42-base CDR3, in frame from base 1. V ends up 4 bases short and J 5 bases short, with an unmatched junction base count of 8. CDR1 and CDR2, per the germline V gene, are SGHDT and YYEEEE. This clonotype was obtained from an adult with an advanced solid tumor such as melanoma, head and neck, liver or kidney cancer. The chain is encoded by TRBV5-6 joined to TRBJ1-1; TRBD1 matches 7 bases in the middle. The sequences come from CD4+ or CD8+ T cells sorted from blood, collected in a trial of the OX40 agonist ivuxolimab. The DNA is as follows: TGTGCCAGCAGCCAAATCTCAGGGGGAACTGAAGCTTTCTTT. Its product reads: CASSQISGGTEAFF.